The 17 T cell receptor beta chains below come from one sample, sequenced in a study of T cell responses to AZD1222 COVID-19 vaccine. Sequencing was performed with immunoSEQ multiplex PCR; in TCRdb, only in-frame clones are kept and a portion is missing. The data hold 20,000 to 30,000 clones, with roughly nine tenths observed a single time. Material: peripheral blood, obtained 28 days after the second AZD1222 dose. The source of these receptors is an adult who received the AZD1222 COVID-19 vaccine.

This rearrangement joins TRBV7-2 to TRBJ2-7; 7 nucleotides agree with TRBD1. CDR1 and CDR2 from the germline V gene are SGHTA and FQGNSA. This CDR3 is built from 14 residues. V lost 6 bases and J lost 4; bases outside the gene matches: 9. The CDR3 DNA is TGTGCCAGCAGTTTTGTTGGGACAGTGTACGAGCAGTACTTC. Translated, it gives CASSFVGTVYEQYF.

This chain links TRBV18 with TRBJ2-3; no reliable D call. This CDR3 has 18 residues. The V end was cut by 1 base, the J end by 2 bases, with 19 bases between. From germline, CDR1 is KGHSH and CDR2 LQKENI. The CDR3 spells CASSPQHKQSTPTDTQYF. CDR3 sequence (DNA): TGTGCCAGCTCACCACAGCATAAGCAGTCGACACCCACAGATACGCAGTATTTT.

This clone was detected a few times. CDR3 sequence: CASRRKTGTIYEQYF. As DNA, the CDR3 is TGTGCCAGCAGGAGAAAGACCGGGACTATCTACGAGCAGTACTTC. J is TRBJ2-7 and V is TRBV27; 7 nucleotides align to TRBD2. J gave up 3 bases and V 6 bases, and 11 bases lay outside the gene matches. Germline-derived CDR1 and CDR2 are MNHEY and SMNVEV (reference sequence). The CDR3 loop spans 15 amino acids.

The V and J genes are TRBV19 and TRBJ2-7, with D possibly being TRBD1 or TRBD2 (5 bases each). Trimming removed 5 bases at V and 2 bases at J, with 13 bases between. Germline V CDR1 and CDR2: LNHDA, SQIVND (reference sequence). The CDR3 extends over 14 amino acids. CDR3 in DNA: TGTGCCAGTAGTTCCAAGGGGACGGCCTACGAGCAGTACTTC. It codes for CASSSKGTAYEQYF.

V usage is TRBV7-3 and J usage is TRBJ2-3; TRBD2 is a possible D gene (6 bases). The CDR3 is made up of 16 amino acids. Deletions cut 4 bases from V and 1 base from J, with 15 bases between. CDR1 SGHTA and CDR2 FQGTGA come from the germline V gene. The CDR3 is CASSSSGTYGTDTQYF. The CDR3 DNA sequence: TGTGCCAGCAGCTCCTCCGGGACTTACGGCACAGATACGCAGTATTTT.

CDR3 in amino acids: CASSLGLARDTDTQYF. CDR3 nucleotides: TGTGCCAGCAGTTTAGGACTAGCGAGGGACACAGATACGCAGTATTTT. V is TRBV5-4 and J is TRBJ2-3; 9 nucleotides match TRBD2. Germline V gene sequence: CDR1 SGHNT, CDR2 YYREEE (reference sequence). The CDR3 runs 16 residues. The J segment lost 2 bases and the V segment lost 5 bases, leaving 9 bases of the junction unmatched.

The rearrangement uses TRBV7-9 and TRBJ2-5, with D possibly being TRBD1 (6 bases). Germline CDR1 is SEHNR and CDR2 is FQNEAQ (reference sequence). This CDR3 has 14 amino acids. Trimming pared 5 bases from V and 1 base from J, leaving 11 bases between. CDR3 residues: CASSPHRVQETQYF. The CDR3 DNA reads as TGTGCCAGCAGCCCTCACAGGGTCCAAGAGACCCAGTACTTC. The whole variable domain, filled in from reference TRBV7-9 and TRBJ2-5, reads DTGVSQNPRHKITKRGQNVTFRCDPISEHNRLYWYRQTLGQGPEFLTYFQNEAQLEKSRLLSDRFSAERPKGSFSTLEIQRTEQGDSAMYLCASSPHRVQETQYFGPGTRLLVL.

The chain has TRBV11-2 and TRBJ2-1; 12 bases are a match to TRBD2. Germline CDR1 is SGHAT and CDR2 is FQNNGV. Trimming took 5 bases from V and 3 from J; bases not matched to a gene: 5. This CDR3 is built from 16 residues. In DNA, the CDR3 is TGTGCCAGCAGCGCAAGACTAGCGGGGGTCTACAATGAGCAGTTCTTC. Translated, it gives CASSARLAGVYNEQFF.

This clone was observed a few times. CDR3 in amino acids: CASSIGVNQPQHF. The CDR3 coding sequence is TGTGCCAGCAGCATAGGGGTCAATCAGCCCCAGCATTTT. The chain has TRBV21-1 and TRBJ1-5; no check of the table's D call, TRBD1, against the DNA was made. TRBV21-1 is a pseudogene locus. The CDR3 is 13 residues long.

J is TRBJ2-2 and V is TRBV19, with a tentative D call TRBD1 (6 bases). The CDR3 is 14 amino acids. CDR1 and CDR2 (germline): LNHDA, SQIVND (reference sequence). Trimming took off 4 bases at V and 1 base at J, with 7 bases between the two ends. CDR3 in amino acids: CASSTGQNTGELFF. In DNA form, the CDR3 reads TGTGCCAGTAGTACGGGACAGAACACCGGGGAGCTGTTTTTT.

The CDR3 nucleotides read TGTGCCAGTAGATCTCTGGACAGCCAAGAGACCCAGTACTTC. Translating gives CASRSLDSQETQYF. This chain uses TRBV19 with TRBJ2-5, with D perhaps TRBD1 (6 bases). Germline values: CDR1 LNHDA, CDR2 SQIVND (reference sequence). CDR3 size: 14 residues. The V end lost 6 bases, the J end lost 1 base, and 12 bases lay between the germline ends.

The rearrangement uses TRBV21-1 and TRBJ1-1; the table's D call TRBD1 went unverified against the DNA. TRBV21-1 is an annotated pseudogene. The CDR3 has 17 amino acids. CDR3 nucleotide sequence: TGTGCCAGCAGCAAAGCGAAGGGGCCTACAATGAACACTGAAGCTTTCTTT. It yields the protein CASSKAKGPTMNTEAFF.

The chain carries TRBV24-1 and TRBJ2-1; a possible D gene is TRBD2 (5 bases). The V gene lost 9 bases and the J gene lost 5 bases, with 13 bases spanning the gap. Germline V gene lookup returns CDR1 KGHDR and CDR2 SFDVKD. This CDR3 region has 13 residues. As DNA, the CDR3 is TGTGCCACCGGTAGTAGCGTCAACAATGAGCAGTTCTTC. It is translated as CATGSSVNNEQFF.

V and J are TRBV29-1 and TRBJ2-7; tentatively, D is TRBD1 or TRBD2 (7 bases each). Germline V gene lookup returns CDR1 SQVTM and CDR2 ANQGSEA. Trimming removed 8 bases from V and 2 bases from J, with 19 bases in between. The CDR3 spans 14 residues. CDR3 nucleotides: TGCAGCTTTCAGACAGGGAGGGCCCCCTACGAGCAGTACTTC. As protein: CSFQTGRAPYEQYF.

This clone was counted once. The chain recombines TRBV6-5 with TRBJ1-3; D ambiguous. Trimming stripped 6 bases from V and 0 bases from J, with 6 bases between. The CDR3 extends over 13 amino acids. CDR1 is MNHEY, CDR2 SVGAGI, per germline. The CDR3 region has the DNA TGTGCCAGCAGGGGGAGCTCTGGAAACACCATATATTTT. This gives the protein CASRGSSGNTIYF.

The J gene is TRBJ1-4, the V gene TRBV28; 9 bases map to TRBD1. The trim removed 5 bases at V and 2 bases at J, leaving 3 bases unmatched. CDR1 MDHEN and CDR2 SYDVKM come from the germline V gene. This CDR3 has 15 amino acids. CDR3 loop: CASSPGTGTNEKLFF. The CDR3 nucleotides are TGTGCCAGCAGTCCCGGGACAGGGACTAATGAAAAACTGTTTTTT.

The rearrangement uses TRBV10-1 and TRBJ1-5, with D possibly matching TRBD1 (5 bases). V shed 9 bases and J shed 4 bases, with 28 bases lying between them. Per the germline V gene, CDR1 is WNHNN and CDR2 is SYGVQD (reference sequence). The CDR3 contains 18 residues. The CDR3 loop reads CARPRDGIPLRYNQPQHF. For the CDR3, the DNA is TGCGCCAGGCCACGGGACGGCATACCCCTCAGATATAATCAGCCCCAGCATTTT.